This is a list of T cell receptor beta chains from one sample in a study of T cells in narcolepsy. Only in-frame clones appear in the TCRdb table, and some are missing; sequencing was by immunoSEQ multiplex PCR. The table includes around 28,000 clones, under 85% detected once. The sequenced sample was CD45RA- memory CD4+ T cells from PBMCs. These receptors were obtained from a human donor with narcolepsy. The CDR3 runs from the conserved cysteine through the conserved F or W. Fields, in order: J gene, V gene, clone size, D gene, CDR3 DNA, CDR3 protein. D genes are given only for firm matches. Size tells how often a clone was seen (once, few, many) or the class of an expanded clone, and some rows leave it out.

>TRBJ2-7|TRBV27|once|.
TGTGCCAGCAGTTTCCCCCGGGGGTCCGGGTCGGGCTACGAGCAGTACTTC
CASSFPRGSGSGYEQYF
>TRBJ1-1|TRBV4-1|.|.
TGCGCCAGCAGCCCCCGGATGGATGTGGACACTGAAGCTTTCTTT
CASSPRMDVDTEAFF
>TRBJ2-1|TRBV4-3|.|.
TGCGCCAGCAGCCCCGCTTGGGGGGCTTCCTCCTACAATGAGCAGTTCTTC
CASSPAWGASSYNEQFF
>TRBJ1-1|TRBV6-5|.|.
TGTGCCAGCAGTTCACAGACAGCGAACACTGAAGCTTTCTTT
CASSSQTANTEAFF
>TRBJ1-2|TRBV29-1|.|TRBD1
TGCAGCGAAAGACAGGGCCCCTATGGCTACACCTTC
CSERQGPYGYTF
>TRBJ1-2|TRBV25-1|.|.
TGTGCCAGCAGTGACGGACGAAAAGGTTATGGCTACACCTTC
CASSDGRKGYGYTF
>TRBJ1-4|TRBV7-2|once|.
TGTGCCAGCAGCTTAATGGCGGCTAATGAAAAACTGTTTTTT
CASSLMAANEKLFF
>TRBJ2-5|TRBV7-9|.|.
TGTGCCAGCAGTGCTAGTGGGGGAGAGACCCAGTACTTC
CASSASGGETQYF
>TRBJ1-2|TRBV7-2|.|.
TGTGCCAGCAGCCCCCCGCGCCGTTTATCGGTGAGCTATGGCTACACCTTC
CASSPPRRLSVSYGYTF
>TRBJ2-5|TRBV2|.|.
TGTGCCACCACCCCTACTACTCTCCAAGAGACCCAGTACTTC
CATTPTTLQETQYF
>TRBJ2-7|TRBV28|.|TRBD2
TGTGCCAGCAGTTCGGGGGGTTACGAGCAGTACTTC
CASSSGGYEQYF
>TRBJ2-1|TRBV5-8|.|.
TGTGCCAGCAGCTCCGGGGAGACCTCCTACAATGAGCAGTTCTTC
CASSSGETSYNEQFF
>TRBJ2-3|TRBV13|few|TRBD2
TGTGCCAGCAGCCTCCGGACTAGCGGGGGGCCCACAGATACGCAGTATTTT
CASSLRTSGGPTDTQYF
>TRBJ2-5|TRBV18|.|TRBD1
TGTGCCAGCTCACGTGACAGGGGAGAAGAGACCCAGTACTTC
CASSRDRGEETQYF
>TRBJ2-7|TRBV7-6|.|.
TGTGCCAGCAGCTTAAGGGATAGCAGCTACGAGCAGTACTTC
CASSLRDSSYEQYF
>TRBJ1-5|TRBV6-1|.|.
TGTGCCAGCAGTGAAGGTGGGGGGGATCAGCCCCAGCATTTT
CASSEGGGDQPQHF
>TRBJ2-7|TRBV18|.|TRBD1
TGTGCCAGCTCACCACCGGGACAGGGGAGGGGCGAGCAGTACTTC
CASSPPGQGRGEQYF
>TRBJ2-7|TRBV15|.|.
TGTGCCACCAGCAGAGACGTTAGGGGGGGAGAGCAGTACTTC
CATSRDVRGGEQYF
>TRBJ1-5|TRBV11-3|.|.
TGTGCCAGCAGCGTACGGGGGCAGCAGCCCCAGCATTTT
CASSVRGQQPQHF
>TRBJ1-1|TRBV27|.|.
TGTGCCAGCAGTTTAAAACCGTCTACAGGGACTGAAGCTTTCTTT
CASSLKPSTGTEAFF
>TRBJ1-2|TRBV7-9|.|.
TGTGCCAGCAGCTCCGCGGAGGTTGGCTACACCTTC
CASSSAEVGYTF
>TRBJ2-7|TRBV7-2|.|.
TGTGCCAGCAGCCGGAGCTCCTACGAGCAGTACTTC
CASSRSSYEQYF
>TRBJ1-1|TRBV5-1|.|.
TGCGCCAGCAGCTTGGGTCGCGTGGGAGCAGGGAGAGGGGACACTGAAGCTTTCTTT
CASSLGRVGAGRGDTEAFF
>TRBJ1-2|TRBV7-2|.|.
TGTGCCAGCAGCTTAGACGGCGGGAAGGCGGTCTATGGCTACACCTTC
CASSLDGGKAVYGYTF